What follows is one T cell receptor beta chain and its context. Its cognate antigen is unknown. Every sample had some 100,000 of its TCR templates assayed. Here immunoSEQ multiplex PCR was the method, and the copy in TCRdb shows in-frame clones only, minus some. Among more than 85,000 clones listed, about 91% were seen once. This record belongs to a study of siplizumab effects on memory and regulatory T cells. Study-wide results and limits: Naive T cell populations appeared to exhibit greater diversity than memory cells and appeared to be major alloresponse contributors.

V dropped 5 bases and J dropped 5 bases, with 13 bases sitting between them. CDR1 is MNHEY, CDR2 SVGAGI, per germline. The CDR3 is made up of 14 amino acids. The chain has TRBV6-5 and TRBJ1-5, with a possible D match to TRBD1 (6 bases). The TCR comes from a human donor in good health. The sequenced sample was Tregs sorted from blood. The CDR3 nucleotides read TGTGCCAGCAGTCGGGGGGGCCCCTATCAGCCCCAGCATTTT. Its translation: CASSRGGPYQPQHF.